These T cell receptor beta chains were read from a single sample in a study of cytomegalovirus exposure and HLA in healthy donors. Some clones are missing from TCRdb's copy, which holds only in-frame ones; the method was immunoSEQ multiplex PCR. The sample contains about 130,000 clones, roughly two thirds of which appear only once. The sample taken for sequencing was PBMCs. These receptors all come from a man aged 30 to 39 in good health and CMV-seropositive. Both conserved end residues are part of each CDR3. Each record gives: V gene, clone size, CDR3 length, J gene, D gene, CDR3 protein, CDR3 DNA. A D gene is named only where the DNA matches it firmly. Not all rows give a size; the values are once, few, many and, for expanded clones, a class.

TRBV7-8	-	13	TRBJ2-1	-	CASSEDRDNEQFF	TGTGCCAGCAGCGAGGACAGAGACAATGAGCAGTTCTTC
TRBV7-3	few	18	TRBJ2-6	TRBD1	CASSPQGTVNSGANVLTF	TGTGCCAGCAGCCCACAAGGGACAGTTAACTCTGGGGCCAACGTCCTGACTTTC
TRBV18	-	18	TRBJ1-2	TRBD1	CASSPYHPGTGESYGYTF	TGTGCCAGCTCACCATATCATCCCGGGACAGGGGAGAGCTATGGCTACACCTTC
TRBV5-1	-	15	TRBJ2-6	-	CASSPDPSGANVLTF	TGCGCCAGCAGCCCAGATCCCTCTGGGGCCAACGTCCTGACTTTC
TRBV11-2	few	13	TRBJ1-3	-	CASSSQTGNTIYF	TGTGCCAGCAGCTCTCAGACTGGAAACACCATATATTTT
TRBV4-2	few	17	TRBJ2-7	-	CASSQGEVVGARYEQYF	TGTGCCAGCAGCCAAGGGGAAGTGGTTGGGGCTAGGTACGAGCAGTACTTC
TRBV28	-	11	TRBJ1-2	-	CASSSLSGYTF	TGTGCCAGCAGCTCCCTTTCCGGCTACACCTTC
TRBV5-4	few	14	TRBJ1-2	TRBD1	CASSTTGVDYGYTF	TGTGCCAGCAGCACGACAGGGGTTGACTATGGCTACACCTTC
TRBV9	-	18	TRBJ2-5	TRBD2	CASSVGLAGGLGQETQYF	TGTGCCAGCAGCGTAGGGCTAGCGGGAGGGCTTGGACAAGAGACCCAGTACTTC
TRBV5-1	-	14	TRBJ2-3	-	CASSFTGRTDTQYF	TGCGCCAGCAGCTTCACCGGGAGAACAGATACGCAGTATTTT
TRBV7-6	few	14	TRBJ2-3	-	CASSLEGGTDTQYF	TGTGCCAGCAGCTTAGAAGGGGGCACAGATACGCAGTATTTT
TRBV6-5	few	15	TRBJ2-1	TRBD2	CASSYDSGREEEQFF	TGTGCCAGCAGTTACGATAGCGGGAGAGAGGAAGAGCAGTTCTTC
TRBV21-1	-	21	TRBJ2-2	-	CASSKERVRLAGALGTGELFF	TGTGCCAGCAGCAAAGAGAGGGTGCGTCTAGCGGGAGCATTAGGGACCGGGGAGCTGTTTTTT
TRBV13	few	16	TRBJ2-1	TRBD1	CASSRGGTGGYNEQFF	TGTGCCAGCAGCAGGGGGGGGACAGGGGGGTACAATGAGCAGTTCTTC
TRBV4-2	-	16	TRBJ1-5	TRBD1	CASSQAEGTVDQPQHF	TGTGCCAGCAGCCAAGCGGAAGGGACAGTGGATCAGCCCCAGCATTTT
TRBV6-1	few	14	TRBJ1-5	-	CASRGWLSNQPQHF	TGTGCCAGCAGGGGCTGGTTGAGCAATCAGCCCCAGCATTTT
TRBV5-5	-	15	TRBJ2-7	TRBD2	CASSLSHGRGYEQYF	TGTGCCAGCAGTCTTTCACACGGGAGGGGCTACGAGCAGTACTTC
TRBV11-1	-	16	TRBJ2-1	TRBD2	CASSWGWAGGPDEQFF	TGTGCCAGCAGCTGGGGATGGGCGGGAGGGCCAGATGAGCAGTTCTTC
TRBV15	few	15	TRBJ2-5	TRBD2	CATSRDGGDQETQYF	TGTGCCACCAGCAGAGATGGGGGGGACCAAGAGACCCAGTACTTC
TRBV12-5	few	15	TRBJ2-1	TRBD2	CASGLSLAGLGEQFF	TGTGCTAGTGGTTTGAGTCTAGCGGGACTCGGTGAGCAGTTCTTC
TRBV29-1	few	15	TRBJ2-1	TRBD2	CSVEEGAGYYNEQFF	TGCAGCGTTGAAGAAGGAGCGGGGTACTACAATGAGCAGTTCTTC
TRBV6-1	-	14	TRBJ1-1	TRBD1	CASSGRDRSPEAFF	TGTGCCAGCAGTGGCCGGGACAGAAGTCCTGAAGCTTTCTTT
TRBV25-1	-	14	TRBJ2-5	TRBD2	CASSDGLAGETQYF	TGTGCCAGCAGTGACGGACTAGCAGGGGAGACCCAGTACTTC
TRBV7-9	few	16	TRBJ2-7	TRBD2	CASSLLGLADSGEQYF	TGTGCCAGCAGCCTACTGGGACTAGCCGACTCGGGCGAGCAGTACTTC
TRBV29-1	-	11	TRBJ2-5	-	CSVAGRGTQYF	TGCAGCGTTGCCGGGCGGGGGACCCAGTACTTC
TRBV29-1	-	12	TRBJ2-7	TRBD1	CSVRQGPYEQYF	TGCAGCGTAAGACAGGGCCCCTACGAGCAGTACTTC
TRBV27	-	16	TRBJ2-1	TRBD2	CASSLRGTSGANEQFF	TGTGCCAGCAGTTTACGGGGGACTAGCGGAGCCAATGAGCAGTTCTTC
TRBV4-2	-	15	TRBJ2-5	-	CASSPFALNQETQYF	TGTGCCAGCAGCCCCTTTGCACTTAATCAAGAGACCCAGTACTTC
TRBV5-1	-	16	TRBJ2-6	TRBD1	CASSLVGGGGANVLTF	TGCGCCAGCAGCTTGGTAGGGGGCGGTGGGGCCAACGTCCTGACTTTC
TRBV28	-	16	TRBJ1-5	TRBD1	CASSSGRTGINQPQHF	TGTGCCAGCAGTTCCGGACGGACAGGTATCAATCAGCCCCAGCATTTT
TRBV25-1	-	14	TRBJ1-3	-	CASSRTGTGNTIYF	TGTGCCAGCAGTCGAACAGGGACTGGAAACACCATATATTTT
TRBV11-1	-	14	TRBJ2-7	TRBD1	CASSRDREYYEQYF	TGTGCCAGCAGCCGGGACAGGGAATACTACGAGCAGTACTTC
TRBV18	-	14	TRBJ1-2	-	CASSPDKGVAGYTF	TGTGCCAGCTCACCAGACAAGGGGGTAGCTGGCTACACCTTC
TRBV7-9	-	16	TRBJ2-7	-	CASSPPGGRFSYEQYF	TGTGCCAGCAGCCCACCCGGGGGACGTTTCTCCTACGAGCAGTACTTC
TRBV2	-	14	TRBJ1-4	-	CASSESVSNEKLFF	TGTGCCAGCAGTGAATCCGTTTCTAATGAAAAACTGTTTTTT
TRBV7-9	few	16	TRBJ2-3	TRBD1	CASSPSFDRGTDTQYF	TGTGCCAGCAGCCCCTCCTTCGACAGGGGCACAGATACGCAGTATTTT
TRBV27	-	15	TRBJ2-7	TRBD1	CASASTQGNPYEQYF	TGTGCCAGCGCGTCCACACAGGGGAACCCCTACGAGCAGTACTTC
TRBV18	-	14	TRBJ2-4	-	CASSPQGVEDIQYF	TGTGCCAGCTCACCACAAGGAGTTGAGGACATTCAGTACTTC
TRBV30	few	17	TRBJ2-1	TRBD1	CAWSQIGTGYGGDEQFF	TGTGCCTGGAGTCAAATAGGGACAGGGTATGGGGGCGATGAGCAGTTCTTC
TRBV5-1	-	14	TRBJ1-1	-	CASSWGHPNTEAFF	TGCGCCAGCAGCTGGGGACACCCGAACACTGAAGCTTTCTTT
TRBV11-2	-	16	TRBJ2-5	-	CASSLDGLPGVGTQYF	TGTGCCAGCAGCTTAGATGGGTTGCCAGGGGTCGGGACCCAGTACTTC
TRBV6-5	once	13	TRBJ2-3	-	CASRRTGTDTQYF	TGTGCCAGCAGAAGGACAGGCACAGATACGCAGTATTTT
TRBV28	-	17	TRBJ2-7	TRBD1	CASSLLSRDSRAYEQYF	TGTGCCAGCAGTTTACTCTCCCGGGACAGCCGAGCCTACGAGCAGTACTTC
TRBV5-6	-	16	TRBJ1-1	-	CASSLIRLGLGTEAFF	TGTGCCAGCAGCTTAATTAGATTAGGACTGGGCACTGAAGCTTTCTTT
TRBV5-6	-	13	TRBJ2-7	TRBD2	CASSLLGRGEQYF	TGTGCCAGCAGCTTGCTCGGGAGGGGTGAGCAGTACTTC
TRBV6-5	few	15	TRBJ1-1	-	CASSYDRILNTEAFF	TGTGCCAGCAGTTACGACAGGATCCTGAACACTGAAGCTTTCTTT
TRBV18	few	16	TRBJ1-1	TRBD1	CASSPNPGGPHTEAFF	TGTGCCAGCTCACCAAACCCAGGGGGTCCACACACTGAAGCTTTCTTT
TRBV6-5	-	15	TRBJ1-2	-	CASSYSADLGYGYTF	TGTGCCAGCAGTTACTCGGCGGATCTGGGCTATGGCTACACCTTC
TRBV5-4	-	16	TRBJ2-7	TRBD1	CASSPDTGTAYYEQYF	TGTGCCAGCAGCCCCGATACCGGGACAGCGTATTACGAGCAGTACTTC
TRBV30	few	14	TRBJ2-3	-	CAWNVAGGTDTQYF	TGTGCCTGGAACGTAGCCGGTGGAACAGATACGCAGTATTTT
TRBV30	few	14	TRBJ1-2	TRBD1	CAWSLKGTGDGYTF	TGTGCCTGGAGTCTGAAGGGGACAGGGGATGGCTACACCTTC
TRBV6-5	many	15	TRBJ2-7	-	CASSSPRQGSYEQYF	TGTGCCAGCAGTTCCCCTCGCCAGGGCTCCTACGAGCAGTACTTC
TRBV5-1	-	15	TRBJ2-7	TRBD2	CASSTGTRGTYEQYF	TGCGCCAGCAGCACAGGGACTAGGGGGACCTACGAGCAGTACTTC
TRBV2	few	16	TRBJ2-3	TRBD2	CASRGLAGALTDTQYF	TGTGCCAGCAGGGGACTAGCGGGTGCCCTCACAGATACGCAGTATTTT
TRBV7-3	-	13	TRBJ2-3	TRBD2	CASSSGRGDTQYF	TGTGCCAGCAGCTCCGGGAGGGGAGATACGCAGTATTTT
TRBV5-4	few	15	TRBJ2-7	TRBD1	CASSLQQGGIYEQYF	TGTGCCAGCAGCTTGCAACAGGGGGGAATCTACGAGCAGTACTTC
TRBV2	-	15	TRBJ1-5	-	CASSAEQGNNQPQHF	TGTGCCAGCAGTGCAGAACAGGGTAACAATCAGCCCCAGCATTTT
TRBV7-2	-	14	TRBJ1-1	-	CASRRAGGGTEAFF	TGTGCCAGCAGGAGAGCGGGGGGAGGCACTGAAGCTTTCTTT
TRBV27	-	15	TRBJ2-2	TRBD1	CASSRDRANTGELFF	TGTGCCAGCAGTCGGGACAGGGCAAACACCGGGGAGCTGTTTTTT